The rows below give T cell receptor beta chains drawn from one sample of a study of CD8+ T cells in alopecia areata. The data were produced by immunoSEQ multiplex PCR, yet TCRdb's version contains in-frame clones alone and is incomplete. The data show some 4,800 clones, with 60% seen just once and 11% held by the top ten. The sample in question was skin, obtained around week 37, from a patient treated with tofacitinib. The receptor set was obtained from a human donor with alopecia areata. CDR3s include the opening cysteine and the closing phenylalanine or tryptophan. D genes are given only for firm matches. Clone size is given for some rows only: seen once, a few or many times, or a class if the clone is expanded.

J gene: TRBJ2-5
clone size: once
V gene: TRBV27
CDR3 length: 15
D gene: -
CDR3 protein: CASSLVVTGLETQYF
CDR3 DNA: TGTGCCAGCAGTTTGGTAGTAACAGGGTTGGAGACCCAGTACTTC

J gene: TRBJ2-1
clone size: -
V gene: TRBV19
CDR3 length: 15
D gene: -
CDR3 protein: CASSIGQGSVDEQFF
CDR3 DNA: TGTGCCAGTAGTATTGGGCAGGGGTCAGTCGATGAGCAGTTCTTC

J gene: TRBJ2-7
clone size: large
V gene: TRBV6-1
CDR3 length: 11
D gene: -
CDR3 protein: CASSDYYEQYF
CDR3 DNA: TGTGCCAGCAGTGATTACTACGAGCAGTACTTC

J gene: TRBJ2-2
clone size: -
V gene: TRBV7-3
CDR3 length: 14
D gene: -
CDR3 protein: CASSRTRSTGELFF
CDR3 DNA: TGTGCCAGCAGCCGTACCCGGAGCACCGGGGAGCTGTTTTTT

J gene: TRBJ1-5
clone size: -
V gene: TRBV2
CDR3 length: 14
D gene: -
CDR3 protein: CASSGGYGNQPQHF
CDR3 DNA: TGTGCCAGCAGCGGGGGGTACGGCAATCAGCCCCAGCATTTT

J gene: TRBJ2-6
clone size: -
V gene: TRBV29-1
CDR3 length: 15
D gene: -
CDR3 protein: CSVEGVDSGANVLTF
CDR3 DNA: TGCAGCGTTGAAGGTGTCGACTCTGGGGCCAACGTCCTGACTTTC

J gene: TRBJ2-7
clone size: -
V gene: TRBV4-3
CDR3 length: 15
D gene: -
CDR3 protein: CASSQDWQGGYEQYF
CDR3 DNA: TGCGCCAGCAGCCAAGATTGGCAGGGAGGCTACGAGCAGTACTTC

J gene: TRBJ1-5
clone size: few
V gene: TRBV7-2
CDR3 length: 15
D gene: TRBD1
CDR3 protein: CASSATGVSNQPQHF
CDR3 DNA: TGTGCCAGCAGCGCAACAGGGGTCTCCAATCAGCCCCAGCATTTT

J gene: TRBJ1-5
clone size: -
V gene: TRBV4-2
CDR3 length: 13
D gene: -
CDR3 protein: CASSQESDQPQHF
CDR3 DNA: TGTGCCAGCAGCCAAGAGAGTGATCAGCCCCAGCATTTT

J gene: TRBJ1-5
clone size: -
V gene: TRBV11-2
CDR3 length: 15
D gene: TRBD1
CDR3 protein: CASSLGTGVNQPQHF
CDR3 DNA: TGTGCCAGCAGCTTAGGAACAGGGGTGAATCAGCCCCAGCATTTT

J gene: TRBJ2-7
clone size: -
V gene: TRBV6-6
CDR3 length: 12
D gene: -
CDR3 protein: CASSKGTYEQYF
CDR3 DNA: TGTGCCAGCAGTAAGGGAACGTACGAGCAGTACTTC

J gene: TRBJ2-7
clone size: -
V gene: TRBV7-9
CDR3 length: 15
D gene: TRBD1
CDR3 protein: CASSDRQGGSYEQYF
CDR3 DNA: TGTGCCAGCAGCGATCGACAGGGGGGGTCCTACGAGCAGTACTTC

J gene: TRBJ2-3
clone size: -
V gene: TRBV5-5
CDR3 length: 15
D gene: -
CDR3 protein: CASSEGLELTDTQYF
CDR3 DNA: TGTGCCAGCAGCGAGGGCCTAGAATTGACAGATACGCAGTATTTT

J gene: TRBJ1-2
clone size: -
V gene: TRBV6-5
CDR3 length: 11
D gene: -
CDR3 protein: CASSSYYGYTF
CDR3 DNA: TGTGCCAGCAGCTCATACTATGGCTACACCTTC

J gene: TRBJ2-1
clone size: -
V gene: TRBV28
CDR3 length: 15
D gene: TRBD2
CDR3 protein: CASSSGGRLYNEQFF
CDR3 DNA: TGTGCCAGCAGTTCGGGAGGTCGTCTTTACAATGAGCAGTTCTTC

J gene: TRBJ2-5
clone size: -
V gene: TRBV6-1
CDR3 length: 18
D gene: TRBD2
CDR3 protein: CASSEELAGAFGQETQYF
CDR3 DNA: TGTGCCAGCAGTGAAGAACTAGCGGGAGCATTCGGCCAAGAGACCCAGTACTTC

J gene: TRBJ2-5
clone size: few
V gene: TRBV28
CDR3 length: 14
D gene: -
CDR3 protein: CASSEGLGGETQYF
CDR3 DNA: TGTGCCAGCAGTGAGGGACTAGGGGGCGAGACCCAGTACTTC

J gene: TRBJ2-3
clone size: large
V gene: TRBV7-9
CDR3 length: 17
D gene: -
CDR3 protein: CASSLDSDRRGFVTQYF
CDR3 DNA: TGTGCCAGCAGCTTAGATTCGGACCGCCGAGGGTTCGTCACGCAGTATTTT

J gene: TRBJ2-7
clone size: few
V gene: TRBV28
CDR3 length: 16
D gene: -
CDR3 protein: CASTKDRFGPSYEQYF
CDR3 DNA: TGTGCCAGCACCAAGGACCGTTTTGGCCCTTCCTACGAGCAGTACTTC

J gene: TRBJ2-7
clone size: few
V gene: TRBV14
CDR3 length: 12
D gene: -
CDR3 protein: CASSWDTYEQYF
CDR3 DNA: TGTGCCAGCAGTTGGGACACCTACGAGCAGTACTTC

J gene: TRBJ1-1
clone size: few
V gene: TRBV7-2
CDR3 length: 15
D gene: -
CDR3 protein: CASSPPWAVNTEAFF
CDR3 DNA: TGTGCCAGCAGCCCCCCGTGGGCGGTGAACACTGAAGCTTTCTTT

J gene: TRBJ2-5
clone size: -
V gene: TRBV6-6
CDR3 length: 15
D gene: TRBD1
CDR3 protein: CASRATGVPQETQYF
CDR3 DNA: TGTGCCAGCAGGGCAACAGGGGTCCCTCAAGAGACCCAGTACTTC

J gene: TRBJ1-5
clone size: -
V gene: TRBV6-6
CDR3 length: 15
D gene: -
CDR3 protein: CATSPGRGENQPQHF
CDR3 DNA: TGTGCCACAAGCCCGGGACGAGGGGAAAATCAGCCCCAGCATTTT

J gene: TRBJ1-1
clone size: -
V gene: TRBV6-6
CDR3 length: 12
D gene: -
CDR3 protein: CASSKRNTEAFF
CDR3 DNA: TGTGCCAGCAGTAAAAGGAACACTGAAGCTTTCTTT

J gene: TRBJ1-2
clone size: -
V gene: TRBV28
CDR3 length: 14
D gene: -
CDR3 protein: CASSTSEPFYGYTF
CDR3 DNA: -

J gene: TRBJ2-3
clone size: -
V gene: TRBV7-3
CDR3 length: 13
D gene: -
CDR3 protein: CASSLDDADTQYF
CDR3 DNA: TGTGCCAGCAGTCTAGACGACGCAGATACGCAGTATTTT

J gene: TRBJ2-5
clone size: few
V gene: TRBV23-1
CDR3 length: 15
D gene: TRBD2
CDR3 protein: CASSQRREGRETQYF
CDR3 DNA: TGCGCCAGCAGTCAACGTCGGGAGGGGCGGGAGACCCAGTACTTC

J gene: TRBJ1-5
clone size: large
V gene: TRBV29-1
CDR3 length: 15
D gene: -
CDR3 protein: CSVADGLLGNQPQHF
CDR3 DNA: TGCAGCGTCGCAGACGGACTCCTGGGCAATCAGCCCCAGCATTTT

J gene: TRBJ1-5
clone size: -
V gene: TRBV21-1
CDR3 length: 18
D gene: -
CDR3 protein: CASSKVCTNGDYCQPQHF
CDR3 DNA: TGTGCCAGCAGCAAAGTTTGCACAAACGGAGATTACTGCCAGCCCCAGCATTTT

J gene: TRBJ2-4
clone size: -
V gene: TRBV7-2
CDR3 length: 13
D gene: -
CDR3 protein: CASSLGVGNIQYF
CDR3 DNA: TGTGCCAGCAGCTTAGGGGTAGGAAACATTCAGTACTTC

J gene: TRBJ2-1
clone size: -
V gene: TRBV4-1
CDR3 length: 15
D gene: -
CDR3 protein: CASSEQPGPLVRQFF
CDR3 DNA: TGCGCCAGCAGCGAGCAGCCGGGACCCCTCGTGAGGCAGTTCTTC

J gene: TRBJ2-7
clone size: -
V gene: TRBV14
CDR3 length: 15
D gene: TRBD2
CDR3 protein: CASSQASSGSYEQYF
CDR3 DNA: TGTGCCAGCAGCCAAGCTTCTAGCGGGAGCTACGAGCAGTACTTC

J gene: TRBJ2-5
clone size: -
V gene: TRBV7-8
CDR3 length: 14
D gene: -
CDR3 protein: CASSLARVLATQYF
CDR3 DNA: TGTGCCAGCAGCTTAGCAAGGGTTTTGGCGACCCAGTACTTC

J gene: TRBJ2-7
clone size: few
V gene: TRBV6-5
CDR3 length: 13
D gene: -
CDR3 protein: CASSVGLTYEQYF
CDR3 DNA: TGTGCCAGCAGCGTTGGACTAACCTACGAGCAGTACTTC